This entry lists 23 T cell receptor beta chains sequenced from one sample in a study of technical replicates of blood from a handful of donors. Libraries were prepared by immunoSEQ multiplex PCR; TCRdb keeps only in-frame clonotypes and omits some of them. The sample lists about 70,000 clones; approximately 89% were seen once. The sequenced material came from PBMCs. The receptors originated from a human donor in good health. Some clones in this sample may be carry-over from other donors' samples.

The chain combines TRBV5-6 with TRBJ1-5; a weak D match, TRBD1 (6 bases). Germline V gene sequence: CDR1 SGHDT, CDR2 YYEEEE. The CDR3 is 16 amino acids. Trimming removed 2 bases at V and 4 bases at J, with 16 bases between. The CDR3 DNA sequence: TGTGCCAGCAGCTTACAACACCTAACAGGGAATCAGCCCCAGCATTTT. Protein: CASSLQHLTGNQPQHF.

The chain couples TRBV18 to TRBJ2-2; TRBD1 matches at 10 bases. The junction had 3 bases not matched to a gene; V was cut back by 1 base and J by 4 bases. The CDR3 length is 16 residues. From germline, CDR1 is KGHSH and CDR2 LQKENI. CDR3: CASSPLGTGATGELFF. The DNA for the CDR3 is TGTGCCAGCTCACCACTCGGGACAGGGGCCACCGGGGAGCTGTTTTTT.

This clone was seen just once. The chain has TRBV4-2 and TRBJ2-7, with 8 bases fitting TRBD2. V shed 1 base and J 4 bases; nucleotides not matched to a gene: 9. Germline CDR1 reads LGHNA; CDR2 reads YNFKEQ. CDR3 size: 16 residues. The CDR3 DNA is TGTGCCAGCAGCCAAGGTTCGGGGGGGGCTTTGTACGAGCAGTACTTC. It is translated as CASSQGSGGALYEQYF.

This clone showed up just a few times. The chain links TRBV7-9 to TRBJ1-1; the D gene is possibly TRBD1 (6 bases). V lost 7 bases and J lost 4, with 16 bases in between. Germline loops: CDR1 SEHNR, CDR2 FQNEAQ (reference sequence). This CDR3 spans 14 amino acids. The CDR3 DNA reads TGTGCCAGCATGCAGAAAGGGGGGGGCACTGAAGCTTTCTTT. Its protein product is CASMQKGGGTEAFF.

This chain connects TRBV23-1 to TRBJ2-5; possible D gene TRBD1, 6 bases. TRBV23-1 is treated as an ORF (open reading frame) with a function not yet certain. This CDR3 has 15 amino acids. Between the trimmed V and J ends, which lost 3 bases and 1 base, there was a span of 12 bases. In DNA, the CDR3 is TGCGCCAGCAGTCAGTTAGCAGGGGTCCAAGAGACCCAGTACTTC. Translated, it gives CASSQLAGVQETQYF.

The chain employs TRBV6-1 and TRBJ2-1, with 9 nucleotides matching TRBD1. The CDR3 has 14 amino acids. CDR1 MNHNS and CDR2 SASEGT come from the germline V gene. V lost 6 bases and J lost 1; bases outside the gene matches: 1. CDR3 loop: CASRGTGSYNEQFF. CDR3 bases: TGTGCCAGCAGGGGGACAGGGTCCTACAATGAGCAGTTCTTC.

The chain employs TRBV5-4 and TRBJ1-5; D is unclear. The CDR3 is 13 amino acids. Germline-derived CDR1 and CDR2 are SGHNT and YYREEE (reference sequence). V was shortened by 0 bases and J by 4 bases, with 5 bases between the two germline ends. DNA of the CDR3: TGTGCCAGCAGCTTGGACGGGAATCAGCCCCAGCATTTT. Translated: CASSLDGNQPQHF.

DNA for the CDR3: TGTGCCAGCAGCCCCGTAGAGGGTCGTGTAGAGACCCAGTACTTC. Protein: CASSPVEGRVETQYF. The chain carries TRBV5-6 and TRBJ2-5, with D maybe TRBD2 (5 bases). Looked up from germline, CDR1 is SGHDT and CDR2 is YYEEEE. This CDR3 has 15 residues. The ends were cut back, 4 bases at V and 4 bases at J, with 17 bases in the middle. Combining the CDR3 with reference TRBV5-6 and TRBJ2-5 gives the whole variable domain DAGVTQSPTHLIKTRGQQVTLRCSPKSGHDTVSWYQQALGQGPQFIFQYYEEEERQRGNFPDRFSGHQFPNYSSELNVNALLLGDSALYLCASSPVEGRVETQYFGPGTRLLVL.

CDR3 bases: TGCGCCAGCAGCCAAGATCTAGCGGAGGATACGCAGTATTTT. Translated: CASSQDLAEDTQYF. The chain joins TRBV4-3 to TRBJ2-3; 7 bases are a match to TRBD2. The germline V gene has CDR1 LGHNA and CDR2 YSLEER. CDR3 size: 14 residues. V was clipped by 0 bases and J by 6 bases; unmatched bases: 3.

This clone has a single count. This chain uses TRBV7-2 with TRBJ1-1; D remains ambiguous. From germline, CDR1 is SGHTA and CDR2 FQGNSA. With 4 bases removed from V and 5 bases from J, the gap between germline ends came to 5 bases. CDR3 length equals 11 residues. The CDR3 DNA reads TGTGCCAGCAGCTCGGGGACTGAAGCTTTCTTT. Translation: CASSSGTEAFF.

The genes are TRBV9 and TRBJ2-2; tentatively, D is TRBD2 (6 bases). V was trimmed by 0 bases and J by 9 bases, leaving 12 bases between them. The germline V gene has CDR1 SGDLS and CDR2 YYNGEE. The CDR3 runs to 14 residues. The CDR3 DNA sequence: TGTGCCAGCAGCGTAGTGGGAGGCGGCCGGGAGCTGTTTTTT. It specifies CASSVVGGGRELFF.

J is TRBJ2-3 and V is TRBV7-9; D is possibly TRBD1 (5 bases). The germline V gene has CDR1 SEHNR and CDR2 FQNEAQ (reference sequence). V lost 3 bases to trimming and J lost 4 bases, with 17 bases between them. This CDR3 region has 16 residues. The CDR3 sequence is CASSFPQGWGADTQYF. The CDR3 nucleotides are TGTGCCAGCAGCTTCCCCCAGGGATGGGGCGCAGATACGCAGTATTTT.

The table lists this clone with a count of one. The gene calls are TRBV6-5 and TRBJ2-1; 9 nucleotides match TRBD2. The germline V gene has CDR1 MNHEY and CDR2 SVGAGI. Trimming cost V 6 bases and J 2 bases; bases outside gene matches: 5. The CDR3 has 15 residues. CDR3 nucleotides: TGTGCCAGCAGCCCAATAGCGGGGGCCTACAATGAGCAGTTCTTC. Its protein product is CASSPIAGAYNEQFF.

The chain employs TRBV7-3 and TRBJ1-1; a weak D match, TRBD1 (5 bases). Germline V gives CDR1 SGHTA, CDR2 FQGTGA. The V gene lost 2 bases and the J gene lost 6 bases, with 16 bases spanning the gap. This CDR3 has 15 residues. CDR3 sequence reads: CASSLLGTGLSEAFF. CDR3 sequence (DNA): TGTGCCAGCAGCTTACTCGGTACAGGCCTCTCTGAAGCTTTCTTT.

The chain carries TRBV27 and TRBJ2-7; 7 nucleotides agree with TRBD1. Germline CDR1 is MNHEY and CDR2 is SMNVEV (reference sequence). CDR3 length: 15 residues. J lost 1 base, V lost 4 bases, and 7 bases had no gene match. In nucleotides, the CDR3 is TGTGCCAGCAGTTCTCCGGGACAGTCTTCCTACGAGCAGTACTTC. It specifies CASSSPGQSSYEQYF.

The chain uses TRBV6-5 and TRBJ1-2; D is unresolved. With 6 bases removed from V and 7 bases from J, the gap between germline ends came to 12 bases. Germline loops: CDR1 MNHEY, CDR2 SVGAGI. The CDR3 has 12 amino acids. The CDR3 sequence: CASSQREAGYTF. CDR3 nucleotides: TGTGCCAGCAGCCAGAGGGAGGCTGGCTACACCTTC.

The rearrangement links TRBV18 to TRBJ2-7; TRBD2 might be the D (8 bases). This CDR3 spans 14 amino acids. Germline assignment: CDR1 KGHSH and CDR2 LQKENI. V lost 2 bases, J lost 6 bases, and 14 bases lay in between. CDR3 amino acids: CASSPGDSGGEQYF. The DNA of the CDR3 is TGTGCCAGCTCACCAGGGGACAGCGGGGGCGAGCAGTACTTC.

V gene TRBV5-1 combines with J gene TRBJ1-6, with 8 bases matching TRBD1. Looked up from germline, CDR1 is SGHRS and CDR2 is YFSETQ. Trimming at V came to 0 bases and at J to 9 bases, leaving 8 bases not matched to a gene. The CDR3 loop spans 16 amino acids. The CDR3 coding sequence is TGCGCCAGCAGCTTGGTAGCCACAGGGGGTGGTTCACCCCTCCACTTT. This sequence encodes CASSLVATGGGSPLHF.

In this sample, this clone turned up once. The chain is built from TRBV4-2 and TRBJ1-2; the match to TRBD1 covers 9 bases. The germline gives CDR1 LGHNA, CDR2 YNFKEQ. The CDR3 is 14 amino acids. V was clipped by 3 bases and J by 4 bases; unmatched bases: 3. In DNA, the CDR3 is TGTGCCAGCAGCCAGGACAGGGGACCCTATGGCTACACCTTC. Translating it yields CASSQDRGPYGYTF.

The V and J genes are TRBV5-1 and TRBJ1-3, with 10 bases that match TRBD1. The junction had 8 bases not matched to a gene; V was cut back by 4 bases and J by 4 bases. CDR1 and CDR2 (germline): SGHRS, YFSETQ. This CDR3 comprises 16 residues. The CDR3 spells CASSTGQGESGNTIYF. The CDR3 DNA sequence: TGCGCCAGCAGCACCGGACAGGGGGAGTCCGGAAACACCATATATTTT.

This clone was detected a few times. The germline gene is not matched at one end of the junction; a read error may be the cause. The chain employs TRBV2 and TRBJ1-6; D gene ambiguous. This CDR3 is 13 amino acids long. CDR1 is SNHLY and CDR2 is FYNNEI in the germline V gene. The CDR3 spells CARELSHNSPLHF. The CDR3 coding sequence is TGTGCCAGAGAGCTCTCCCATAATTCACCCCTCCACTTT. Based on the CDR3 plus reference TRBV2 and TRBJ1-6, the full variable domain is EPEVTQTPSHQVTQMGQEVILRCVPISNHLYFYWYRQILGQKVEFLVSFYNNEISEKSEIFDDQFSVERPDGSNFTLKIRSTKLEDSAMYFCARELSHNSPLHFGNGTRLTVT.

This clone appeared a single time. The rearrangement joins TRBV27 to TRBJ2-7; D might be TRBD1 (7 bases). Looked up from germline, CDR1 is MNHEY and CDR2 is SMNVEV (reference sequence). The V end lost 6 bases, the J end lost 7 bases, and 16 bases lay between the germline ends. The CDR3 sequence is 13 residues long. Here the CDR3 reads CASRIGGTVEQYF. As DNA, the CDR3 is TGTGCCAGCAGAATCGGAGGGACAGTTGAGCAGTACTTC.

V gene TRBV7-9 combines with J gene TRBJ1-3; the D gene is possibly TRBD1 (5 bases). Germline V gives CDR1 SEHNR, CDR2 FQNEAQ (reference sequence). The CDR3 totals 16 residues. V was pared by 5 bases and J by 0 bases, with 14 bases between. This chain's CDR3 is CASSNTGLSSGNTIYF. In DNA form, the CDR3 reads TGTGCCAGCAGCAATACAGGATTAAGCTCTGGAAACACCATATATTTT.